The clone carrying this TCR beta chain occurred a few times. This specimen belongs to a study of identical twins. V was clipped by 5 bases and J by 2 bases; unmatched bases: 12. The CDR3 totals 17 residues. From germline, CDR1 is MNHEY and CDR2 SMNVEV (reference sequence). TCRdb recomputed calls from the 5' RACE reads with MiXCR, one row per CDR3 protein. The table includes 550,000 to 800,000 distinct CDR3 sequences, roughly 7.2% detected once. These data were also filed under a second study, of yellow fever vaccine responses in identical twins.

The chain links TRBV27 to TRBJ1-2, with TRBD1 identical over 9 bases. Sequenced input: PBMCs. The receptor comes from a woman in her late teens or twenties in good health. CDR3 in DNA: TGTGCCAGCAGTGGGTTAATCCCGGGACAGGGAAACTATGGCTACACCTTC. Translating gives CASSGLIPGQGNYGYTF.